This TCR beta chain is from a study of T cell responses to AZD1222 COVID-19 vaccine. Remarks on this clone: What it binds is unknown.

V shed 3 bases and J shed 9 bases, with 15 bases lying between them. CDR1 and CDR2 from the germline V gene are MDHEN and SYDVKM. This CDR3 contains 14 residues. Clones were sequenced by immunoSEQ multiplex PCR, and TCRdb holds only the in-frame ones, with some missing. The repertoire holds approximately 68,000 clones, with approximately 90% as singletons. General study points: Females outnumbered males among donors, who were mostly white British; clonal diversity was possibly underestimated. Seropositive AZD1222 recipients at baseline numbered only 6 or 7.

The rearrangement links TRBV28 to TRBJ1-5, with D hard to call. This sample comprised peripheral blood, obtained 28 days after the second dose of the MenACWY control vaccine. The clonotype comes from an adult who received the MenACWY meningococcal vaccine as a control. The CDR3 loop reads CASSLAAVQRPQHF. The CDR3 nucleotides are TGTGCCAGCAGTTTGGCGGCAGTCCAGAGGCCCCAGCATTTT.